Below, one T cell receptor (beta chain) is given with its context. Ten or more counts support this clonotype. Its antigen has not been determined. Qualities for individual bases were not recorded, and no much larger clone is one base off. This sample was taken from a study of glioma-infiltrating T cells (dated by TCRdb to 2015 to 2016). Turning to the overall study: TCR alpha- and beta-chain repertoires were sequenced from glioma tissue, non-neoplastic brain tissue and matched peripheral blood mononuclear cells. To gauge divergence between tissue and blood T-cell populations, every tissue-infiltrating repertoire was compared against the peripheral blood repertoire from the same patient. Three low-grade glioma patients, several primary glioblastoma patients and three non-glioma patients contributing non-neoplastic brain tissue were included in the paired cohort. General findings and caveats noted by the study authors: Group comparisons were based on small numbers of patients: three non-neoplastic, three low-grade glioma and about 8 glioblastoma patients. Very few CDR3 sequences were shared between tissue and blood, attributed to high CDR3 diversity and limited sampling. In non-neoplastic patients, VJ-independent divergence between tissue and blood fell below expectation, whereas in all gliomas, and especially in low-grade gliomas, the divergence rose above expectation.

CDR1 and CDR2 are read off the germline V gene as SGHNT and YENEEA. V has 5 bases trimmed and J has 8 bases trimmed; junction bases matching no gene number 7. The CDR3 measures 15 amino acids from cysteine to phenylalanine. Only the CDR3 part of the read is kept: 45 bases, read in frame from the first base. TCR alpha and beta CDR3 regions were amplified with the iRepertoire nested amplicon-rescue multiplex PCR (arm-PCR) platform from RNA. One-step reverse transcription and amplification used about 90-400 ng of tissue mRNA or PBMC total RNA as input. Following bead purification, Illumina adapters were added by a secondary multiplex PCR, and the libraries were gel-purified between 200 and 400 bp. Internal 6-nucleotide barcodes were carried by the libraries and were used for demultiplexing. Sequencing of the libraries was done on an Illumina MiSeq using 2x220 or 2x250 nucleotide paired-end reads. The paper's data handling went like this. Paired reads were merged using FLASH 1.2.11 and were aligned to the GRCh37 human genome using BWA-MEM, after which TRA and TRB reads were extracted. V and J assignment used an IMGT-derived reference of cassette sequences and CDR3 motifs that included pseudogenes. Reads were translated in three frames, and productive CDR3s were defined by a C…FGXG motif without stop codons. Clonotypes were defined as unique combinations of V-J cassette pair and CDR3 amino acid sequence. Reads were filtered by Hamming distance, with the threshold set by the sequence error rate of each sample in mapped regions. TCRdb reanalyzed the raw reads on its own, using fastp at Q25 for trimming and MiXCR for clone calling, and kept in-frame beta chains. Entries that share a CDR3 protein sequence are merged under the most common genes and DNA. For this entry, the V and J calls and clone size follow TCRdb and not the study's own pipeline. The sample table lists about 89,000 distinct CDR3 sequences, about 23% of them with a count of one. The ten largest clonotypes hold 5.5% to 7.5% of the sample.

This chain is built from TRBV11-3 and TRBJ2-1; TRBD1 agrees with 12 junctional bases. Sequencing was done on a sample of glioma tissue, nonneoplastic brain tissue, or PBMCs (not recorded which). This TCR came from a human donor with low-grade glioma or glioblastoma, undergoing nonglioma brain surgery, or in good health (not recorded which). The CDR3 reads as follows: CASSMAGTGGDEQFF. The DNA sequence is TGTGCCAGCAGCATGGCCGGGACAGGGGGCGATGAGCAGTTCTTC.